These 23 T cell receptor beta chains originate from one sample sequenced in a study of T cells expressing NK-cell markers. After re-calling the 5' RACE reads, TCRdb lists one entry per CDR3 protein, DNA absent. The sample totals 550,000 or so distinct CDR3 sequences; its top ten clones hold roughly 3.5%. The specimen sequenced was blood T cells: a sorted CD56 or NKG2C T cell subset, CD4+ or CD8+ T cells, or bulk PBMC T cells (not recorded which). These receptors all come from a young man in good health.

V and J are TRBV7-8 and TRBJ2-3; without DNA, the TCRdb call of TRBD1 cannot be checked. This CDR3 has 16 residues. Germline V gives CDR1 SGHVS, CDR2 FQNEAQ. The CDR3 region is CASSNPGQRISDTQYF.

The CDR3 spells CASSLGDSRETQYF. J is TRBJ2-5 and V is TRBV5-1; as DNA is missing, the TRBD1 call by TCRdb cannot be tested. Germline CDR1 and CDR2: SGHRS and YFSETQ. The CDR3 has 14 residues.

The chain uses TRBV10-3 and TRBJ2-1; there is no DNA to check the TCRdb D call of TRBD2. CDR1 and CDR2 from the germline V gene are ENHRY and SYGVKD. This CDR3 spans 15 amino acids. The CDR3: CAISGGGSGGNEQFF.

The chain couples TRBV7-6 to TRBJ1-2. CDR1 SGHVS and CDR2 FNYEAQ come from the germline V gene. CDR3 size: 16 residues. The CDR3 spells CASSLVQRGIDYGYTF.

This rearrangement joins TRBV12-3 or TRBV12-4 to TRBJ1-2. There are 14 residues in the CDR3. The CDR3: CASSLSAGNYGYTF.

This CDR3 reads CASSERGRTTDTQYF. The gene calls are TRBV25-1 and TRBJ2-3; the D call from TCRdb, TRBD1, cannot be confirmed without DNA. This CDR3 has 15 amino acids. Germline CDR1 reads MGHDK; CDR2 reads SYGVNS.

The J gene is TRBJ2-2, the V gene TRBV7-7. The CDR3 spans 14 residues. The germline V gene has CDR1 SSHAT and CDR2 FNYEAQ (reference sequence). CDR3 region: CASSLERYTGELFF.

The genes are TRBV20-1 and TRBJ2-3. The CDR3 is 16 residues long. CDR1 is DFQATT and CDR2 is SNEGSKA in the germline V gene (reference sequence). The CDR3 sequence: CSARDETGESTDTQYF.

The chain joins TRBV27 to TRBJ1-1. From germline, CDR1 is MNHEY and CDR2 SMNVEV (reference sequence). The CDR3 contains 15 residues. The CDR3 sequence is CASSLYGFSWTEAFF.

The rearrangement joins TRBV12-3 or TRBV12-4 to TRBJ1-2. This CDR3 is built from 14 residues. The CDR3 spells CASSLGGGHYGYTF.

The chain is built from TRBV6-5 and TRBJ2-1; the D call from TCRdb, TRBD1, cannot be confirmed without DNA. The CDR3 sequence is 15 residues long. Germline values: CDR1 MNHEY, CDR2 SVGAGI. The CDR3: CASSYTGQGPNEQFF.

The chain uses TRBV6-2 or TRBV6-3 and TRBJ2-2; TCRdb gives TRBD2 as the D gene, but with no DNA this cannot be confirmed. The CDR3 spans 16 residues. Germline lookup yields CDR1 MNHEY and CDR2 SVGEGT. CDR3 sequence: CASSYYGRGGTGELFF.

V usage is TRBV14 and J usage is TRBJ2-3; as DNA is missing, the TRBD1 call by TCRdb cannot be tested. The CDR3 consists of 15 residues. Germline CDR1 and CDR2: SGHDN and FVKESK. CDR3 sequence: CASSQVPYPTDTQYF.

The chain is built from TRBV11-2 and TRBJ2-3; no DNA is available, so the TRBD2 call from TCRdb remains unchecked. This CDR3 contains 16 residues. Germline V gene data show CDR1 as SGHAT and CDR2 as FQNNGV. CDR3 amino acids: CASSLDIAGESDTQYF.

The chain joins TRBV12-3 or TRBV12-4 to TRBJ2-2. The length of the CDR3 is 14 residues. CDR3 residues: CATARLQNTGELFF.

This rearrangement joins TRBV12-3 or TRBV12-4 to TRBJ2-1; TCRdb calls TRBD1, which cannot be checked without DNA. CDR3 length: 13 residues. This chain's CDR3 is CASSFRPHGEQFF.

The chain recombines TRBV10-3 with TRBJ2-7; TCRdb names TRBD1, which stays unverified in the absence of DNA. Germline values: CDR1 ENHRY, CDR2 SYGVKD. The CDR3 runs to 15 residues. This chain's CDR3 is CAISPDPRGPYEQYF.

The chain carries TRBV6-2 or TRBV6-3 and TRBJ1-5. The germline CDR1 and CDR2 sequences are MNHEY and SVGEGT. The CDR3 is 15 amino acids. CDR3 sequence reads: CASSYRETNNQPQHF.

V is TRBV7-2 and J is TRBJ2-2; the D call of TRBD1 rests on TCRdb alone, since no DNA is present to check it. The CDR3 extends over 15 amino acids. CDR1 SGHTA and CDR2 FQGNSA come from the germline V gene. The CDR3 is CASSLGAGGTGELFF.

This sequence joins TRBV24-1 and TRBJ2-2; TCRdb calls TRBD2, which cannot be checked without DNA. This CDR3 is 12 amino acids long. Germline assignment: CDR1 KGHDR and CDR2 SFDVKD. This CDR3 reads CAMGGPTGELFF.

The chain joins TRBV7-9 to TRBJ2-4; no DNA is available, so the TRBD1 call from TCRdb remains unchecked. The CDR3 is 15 residues long. Germline V lookup: CDR1 SEHNR, CDR2 FQNEAQ (reference sequence). CDR3 residues: CASAWGPAGLNIQYF.

This chain links TRBV20-1 with TRBJ2-3. In germline, CDR1 is DFQATT, CDR2 SNEGSKA (reference sequence). This CDR3 is 12 amino acids long. This CDR3 is CSARDIRVTQYF.

This chain joins TRBV5-1 and TRBJ2-4; as DNA is missing, the TRBD1 call by TCRdb cannot be tested. This CDR3 spans 15 amino acids. Germline V gene data show CDR1 as SGHRS and CDR2 as YFSETQ. CDR3 amino acids: CASSSTGGRGDIQYF.